This TCR beta chain derives from a study of blood T cell repertoires in COVID-19 (dated by TCRdb to 2020 to 2021). Context from the whole study: Collaborator samples came from the United States, Italy and Spain and covered acute and convalescent phases of COVID-19. The prospective study material was composed of cDNA or gDNA derived from T cells, B-cell-depleted T cells, or PBMCs. The dataset comprised deeply sampled blood TCRbeta repertoires from subjects exposed to, actively infected with, or recovered from COVID-19. Where available, HLA class I and class II types were obtained from metadata supplied by the sample provider rather than from assay-based typing. The repertoires were released in a freely available public database meant as a resource for research on the immune response to SARS-CoV-2. The samples were drawn from two sources: the first 160 participants of the ongoing ImmuneRACE study, and over 950 subjects contributed by 6 global collaborators. Nearly every sample came with metadata listing a de-identified subject ID, COVID-19 status, age in years and sex.

The count of this clone is one. The antigen this receptor binds is unknown. The sample holds no much larger clone one base away, and base qualities are not on file. The CDR3 contains 16 residues, cysteine and phenylalanine counted. The read is trimmed to its CDR3 DNA, 48 bases read in frame from base 1. The germline V gene (reference sequence) gives CDR1 as LNHDA and CDR2 as SQIVND. Trimming leaves V shorter by 8 bases and J shorter by 1 base, with the junction holding 7 bases beyond the gene matches. The immunoSEQ Assay, a bias-controlled multiplex PCR, was used to amplify TCRbeta CDR3 regions from genomic DNA. The source study handled its data this way. Within the assay, amplification of reference gene primers was used to estimate how many nucleated cells each sample contained. Sequence reads were collapsed and filtered to measure the absolute abundance of every unique TCRbeta CDR3 rearrangement. For each sample, productive Simpson clonality was calculated as the square root of Simpson's diversity index over productive rearrangements. TCRdb limited this immuneACCESS table to in-frame rearrangements with V and J called. A share of clones is missing; checked studies link under half to unresolved V genes, and the rest is unexplained. Clonal size and the V and J genes are those of that table, whereas D and trimming came from the DNA. This sample has 60,000 to 75,000 clones in its table, and 70% to 90% of those were observed once. Around 6.3% of the sample belongs to the ten largest clones.

Study-wide findings and limitations: The amount of clinical and demographic metadata varied by source and participant and was provided uncurated.

Each collaborating institution followed its own protocols to collect whole blood in K2EDTA tubes. For TCRbeta analysis, collaborator samples were shipped as frozen whole blood, as isolated PBMCs, or as DNA extracted from either sample type. The receptor was isolated from a man aged 55 to 69 with acute or convalescent COVID-19. The V and J segments used are TRBV19 and TRBJ1-6, and 8 junctional nucleotides match TRBD1. The sequenced sample consisted of peripheral blood. In nucleotides, the sequence is TGTGCCAGTGCCCCTACAGGGGGGTCCTATAATTCACCCCTCCACTTT. It specifies CASAPTGGSYNSPLHF.